This T cell receptor (beta chain) appears in the sequencing data of a study of Ad26.COV2.S vaccination and SARS-CoV-2 variants. On the study more broadly: Ad26.COV2.S arm of COV1001 included the donor. Ad26.COV2.S was injected intramuscularly once or twice, 56 days apart.

Using immunoSEQ multiplex PCR, the repertoire was profiled, and TCRdb retains in-frame clones only, with some absent. The sample has around 340,000 clones; about 88% are singletons. Study-wide points: Those who received vaccine or placebo ended up with similar non-spike TCR breadth.

Treatment: 15 to 20 received Ad26.COV2.S at low or high dose, single or two shots; a few received placebo; per-sample allocation not given. Specimens were obtained on day 63 following the first vaccine or placebo injection. Donor was an adult aged 18-55 years in Boston. Germline CDR1 and CDR2: MNHNY and SVGAGI (reference sequence). The J segment lost 6 bases and the V segment lost 7 bases, leaving 14 bases of the junction unmatched. This CDR3 spans 16 amino acids. On this clone itself: Its cognate antigen is unknown.

The receptor's source is a person aged 18-60 years who received the Ad26.COV2.S COVID-19 vaccine or a placebo. The rearrangement links TRBV6-6 to TRBJ1-1, with 10 positions matching TRBD1. Sequences were derived from peripheral blood, sampled in a trial of Ad26.COV2.S vaccine versus placebo. The CDR3 reads CASNDRGLRGVAEAFF. Here the CDR3 DNA reads TGTGCCAGCAACGACAGGGGGCTCCGGGGTGTCGCTGAAGCTTTCTTT.